The subject of this entry is one T cell receptor beta chain. The sample originates from a study of blood T cell repertoires in COVID-19. For the study at large: COVID-19 samples, acute and convalescent, were from the United States, Italy and Spain. Sources were T cells, B-cell-depleted T cells, or PBMCs; the material itself was cDNA or gDNA.

V dropped 8 bases and J dropped 8; count of bases not matched to a gene: 8. Germline V CDR1 and CDR2: ENHRY, SYGVKD. This CDR3 has 13 residues. As originally analysed: Reference gene primer amplification yielded estimated nucleated cell counts. TCRdb's copy holds only in-frame clones and misses some; the assay was immunoSEQ multiplex PCR. The V and J calls and clone size are taken from that table; D and trimming were inferred from the DNA. The table has 100,000 to 120,000 clones, over 65% seen once. The origin of this receptor is a woman aged 35 to 49 with acute or convalescent COVID-19. The sequenced sample was peripheral blood. V usage is TRBV10-3 and J usage is TRBJ1-4, with 7 nucleotides matching TRBD1. Here the CDR3 reads CAIGKGANEKLFF. CDR3 nucleotides: TGTGCCATCGGGAAGGGGGCAAACGAAAAACTGTTTTTT.